The 2 T cell receptor beta chains reported below all come from one sample, sequenced in a study of human T cells and chemical hapten exposure. Each CDR3 protein gets one entry after TCRdb re-called the RACE reads with MiXCR. The table records some 90,000 distinct CDR3 sequences, roughly a tenth of them present only once. Sample time point: patch test 3, about 24 weeks after DPC sensitization. As to treatment: therapeutic diphenylcyclopropenone sensitization with weekly scalp DPC. The specimen was whole blood, collected in connection with sensitization to the hapten diphenylcyclopropenone (DPC). The receptors here all came from a woman in her thirties with alopecia areata. Some clones in this sample may be carry-over from other donors' samples.

This clonotype was detected many times. This chain joins TRBV7-8 and TRBJ1-3; unclear D gene. The V gene lost 2 bases and the J gene lost 7 bases, with 9 bases spanning the gap. CDR3 length: 13 amino acids. CDR1 and CDR2 (germline): SGHVS, FQNEAQ. The CDR3, as DNA: TGTGCCAGCAGCTTACTCCACCGGAACACCATATATTTT. Protein product: CASSLLHRNTIYF.

This clonotype occurred a few times. The chain recombines TRBV20-1 with TRBJ2-5; a possible D gene is TRBD1 (6 bases). Trimming cost V 4 bases and J 0 bases, with 15 bases left between them. The CDR3 contains 15 residues. In germline, CDR1 is DFQATT, CDR2 SNEGSKA (reference sequence). CDR3 DNA: TGCAGTGCTACTGCAGTGGGGGCGAACCAAGAGACCCAGTACTTC. It is translated as CSATAVGANQETQYF.